This T cell receptor (beta chain) comes out of a study of blood T cell repertoires in COVID-19. Study-level background: Donors in the United States, Italy and Spain gave samples during acute or convalescent COVID-19. PBMCs, B-cell-depleted T cells, or T cells provided the cDNA or gDNA that made up the material.

Recruits, aged roughly 18 to 90 years, lived in 24 US areas. Per the original methods: Nucleated cell counts were estimated from reference gene primer amplification. Profiled with immunoSEQ multiplex PCR; TCRdb holds only in-frame clones, not every one. V and J calls and clone size are copied from that table; D and trimming were computed from the DNA. Among about 270,000 clones listed, 85% to 90% were seen once. This sequence was found in a woman between 18 and 30 years old who had recovered from COVID-19. The source material was PBMCs or T cells enriched from blood (not recorded which).

CDR3 DNA sequence: TGTGCCTGGAGGGATCGGGATACTTCATCCACCTTC. This encodes CAWRDRDTSSTF. This sequence joins TRBV30 and TRBJ1-2; no firm D call. The CDR3 consists of 12 residues. Trimming removed 3 bases at V and 13 bases at J, with 18 bases between. Germline CDR1 and CDR2: GTSNPN and SVGIG (reference sequence).